This T cell receptor (beta chain) is drawn from a study of T cells in Graves' hyperthyroidism and ophthalmopathy. Looked up from germline, CDR1 is DFQATT and CDR2 is SNEGSKA (reference sequence). CDR3 length: 13 amino acids. To note about this clonotype: No antigen is known for it. A much more abundant neighbour one base away suggests this may be a read error.

General study points: Blood also showed most of the thyroid clonotypes that were expanded above 0.001.

Regions amplified from RNA transcripts were the TCR beta CDR3 regions. During a first-round RT-PCR of the TCR CDR3, the HTBI primer set was used. A single record per CDR3 protein comes from TCRdb applying MiXCR to the multiplex PCR reads. The sample holds some 650,000 distinct CDR3 sequences, 16% seen once. V and J are TRBV20-1 and TRBJ2-7, with 12 bases that match TRBD2. The J call is uncertain, as TRBJ2-1 better fits the DNA end. The sequence was collected from a woman in her forties with Graves' ophthalmopathy. The specimen was blood. CDR3 sequence: CSARTSGNYEQFF. The CDR3 DNA is TGCAGTGCGCGGACTAGCGGGAACTACGAGCAGTTCTTC.